The source of this T cell receptor (beta chain) is a study of T cell responses to AZD1222 COVID-19 vaccine. Germline CDR1 SGHVS, CDR2 FNYEAQ. Losses at the gene ends were 2 bases for V and 10 bases for J; bases not matched to a gene: 4. The CDR3 length is 14 residues. Clones were sequenced by immunoSEQ multiplex PCR, and TCRdb holds only the in-frame ones, with some missing. The sample contains 90,000 to 120,000 clones, 80% to 95% of which appear only once. About this clone: What it binds is unknown.

Notes on the study in general: White British ancestry dominated among donors, who included more females, and clonal diversity was possibly underestimated. Repertoires were obtained only post-peak T cell response.

This receptor was taken from an adult who received the AZD1222 COVID-19 vaccine. This chain joins TRBV7-6 and TRBJ2-1, with TRBD2 matching over 11 bases. The sequencing used peripheral blood, collected 28 days after the second AZD1222 dose. CDR3 sequence reads: CASSLLAGGGEQFF. The CDR3, as DNA: TGTGCCAGCAGCTTACTAGCGGGAGGAGGAGAGCAGTTCTTC. Supplemented by reference TRBV7-6 and TRBJ2-1, the full variable domain reads GAGVSQSPRYKVTKRGQDVALRCDPISGHVSLYWYRQALGQGPEFLTYFNYEAQQDKSGLPNDRFSAERPEGSISTLTIQRTEQRDSAMYRCASSLLAGGGEQFFGPGTRLTVL.